The 29 T cell receptor beta chains reported below all come from one sample, sequenced in a study of blood T cell repertoires in COVID-19. The data were produced by immunoSEQ multiplex PCR, yet TCRdb's version contains in-frame clones alone and is incomplete. The table shows about 140,000 clones, with about three quarters occurring only once. The sample taken for sequencing was PBMCs or T cells enriched from blood (not recorded which). The receptor set was obtained from a woman in her forties or fifties who had recovered from COVID-19.

The chain joins TRBV28 to TRBJ2-2, with a tentative D call TRBD1 (5 bases). The CDR3 runs 13 residues. In germline, CDR1 is MDHEN, CDR2 SYDVKM. The germline V and J ends were trimmed by 11 bases and 1 base, with 11 bases remaining between them. As DNA, the CDR3 is TGTGCCGTCGACGGACAGAACACCGGGGAGCTGTTTTTT. Its protein product is CAVDGQNTGELFF.

This clone was picked up one time. V gene TRBV5-1 combines with J gene TRBJ2-3, with TRBD1 matching over 10 bases. Germline V CDR1 and CDR2: SGHRS, YFSETQ. The trim removed 4 bases at V and 6 bases at J, leaving 5 bases unmatched. The length of the CDR3 is 14 residues. CDR3 sequence: CASSGGQGGDTQYF. The CDR3 coding sequence is TGCGCCAGCAGCGGCGGACAGGGGGGTGATACGCAGTATTTT.

The rearrangement links TRBV5-8 to TRBJ2-5; D remains unclear. V lost 0 bases, J lost 1 base, and 16 bases lay in between. Looked up from germline, CDR1 is SGHTS and CDR2 is YDEGEE. The CDR3 is made up of 17 amino acids. The CDR3 DNA follows: TGTGCCAGCAGCTTGGGACACGGTGCCGCCTCCCAAGAGACCCAGTACTTC. Translated, it gives CASSLGHGAASQETQYF.

Comment on this clone: A much larger clone differs by one base, so this may be a read error. The chain joins TRBV5-6 to TRBJ2-1; TRBD2 agrees at 12 bases. The CDR3 runs to 15 residues. Trimming took 4 bases from V and 3 from J; bases not matched to a gene: 2. Germline-derived CDR1 and CDR2 are SGHDT and YYEEEE. CDR3 nucleotides: TGTGCCAGCAGCGCGGGACTAGCGGGCTACAATGAGCAGTTCTTC. It codes for CASSAGLAGYNEQFF.

The rearrangement links TRBV18 to TRBJ1-2, with D hard to call. V lost 1 base and J lost 2, with 11 bases in between. This CDR3 is built from 15 residues. Germline assignment: CDR1 KGHSH and CDR2 LQKENI. The CDR3 DNA sequence: TGTGCCAGCTCACCACGGTTTGAGGTGAACTATGGCTACACCTTC. Its protein product is CASSPRFEVNYGYTF.

This clone turned up a few times. The V call is TRBV28, the J call TRBJ2-7; 7 nucleotides line up with TRBD2. Trimming at V came to 4 bases and at J to 0 bases, leaving 18 bases not matched to a gene. CDR3 length: 19 residues. CDR1 is MDHEN and CDR2 is SYDVKM in the germline V gene. CDR3 in DNA: TGTGCCAGCAGTTACTTTGGGGGGGGAAAAAAAACCAGCTCCTACGAGCAGTACTTC. It encodes CASSYFGGGKKTSSYEQYF.

The chain joins TRBV5-1 to TRBJ2-7; D is perhaps TRBD2 (5 bases). In germline, CDR1 is SGHRS, CDR2 YFSETQ. Trimming took off 2 bases at V and 0 bases at J, with 18 bases between the two ends. The CDR3 totals 17 residues. The CDR3 nucleotides are TGCGCCAGCAGCTTCTTCCCAGGTGGGAGTAGCTCCTACGAGCAGTACTTC. Encoded protein: CASSFFPGGSSSYEQYF.

The chain employs TRBV7-2 and TRBJ1-4, with TRBD1 as a possible D gene (6 bases). There are 16 residues in the CDR3. Germline CDR1 SGHTA, CDR2 FQGNSA. V lost 5 bases, J lost 4 bases, and 17 bases lay in between. CDR3 DNA: TGTGCCAGCAGCCCGGGGGGCACAGCTCTTAATGAAAAACTGTTTTTT. This codes for CASSPGGTALNEKLFF.

This chain links TRBV19 with TRBJ2-1; tentative D call: TRBD1 (5 bases). This CDR3 has 14 amino acids. V was cut by 3 bases and J by 8 bases, with 14 bases left in between. Germline V gene sequence: CDR1 LNHDA, CDR2 SQIVND (reference sequence). The CDR3 DNA reads as TGTGCCAGTAGTATTGGTAGACAGTATTATGAGCAGTTCTTC. Amino acids: CASSIGRQYYEQFF.

This clone was recorded only once. V is TRBV5-1 and J is TRBJ2-5, with D perhaps matching TRBD2 (5 bases). Germline CDR1 reads SGHRS; CDR2 reads YFSETQ. The CDR3 runs 15 residues. Deletions cut 0 bases from V and 5 bases from J, with 14 bases between. Written as DNA, the CDR3 is TGCGCCAGCAGCTTGGATGCACCCAGAGGGGAGACCCAGTACTTC. Protein sequence: CASSLDAPRGETQYF.

The rearrangement joins TRBV27 to TRBJ2-7, with a weak D call TRBD2 (6 bases). This CDR3 comprises 12 residues. Germline loops: CDR1 MNHEY, CDR2 SMNVEV (reference sequence). V lost 6 bases to trimming and J lost 5 bases, with 11 bases between them. The CDR3 nucleotides read TGTGCCAGCAGCGGGAGTGGCAACGAGCAGTACTTC. This translates into CASSGSGNEQYF.

The chain is built from TRBV7-3 and TRBJ1-5; TRBD1 matches 7 bases. CDR1 SGHTA and CDR2 FQGTGA come from the germline V gene. The ends lost 6 bases at V and 1 base at J; junction bases unmatched: 9. The CDR3 runs 16 residues. CDR3 sequence: CASRQGQRWSNQPQHF. The CDR3 region has the DNA TGTGCCAGCAGACAGGGACAGAGGTGGAGCAATCAGCCCCAGCATTTT.

This clone has only a few counts. The chain couples TRBV18 to TRBJ2-1, with D unresolved. V was pared by 4 bases and J by 3 bases, with 13 bases between. The CDR3 has 15 residues. Germline loops: CDR1 KGHSH, CDR2 LQKENI. DNA of the CDR3: TGTGCCAGCTCACTAAACCAAGCTAGCTACAATGAGCAGTTCTTC. This gives the protein CASSLNQASYNEQFF.

V usage is TRBV29-1 and J usage is TRBJ2-4; D gene uncertain. The CDR3 runs 15 residues. V was pared by 3 bases and J by 0 bases, with 12 bases between. Looked up from germline, CDR1 is SQVTM and CDR2 is ANQGSEA. The CDR3 DNA follows: TGCAGCGTTGAGGGTCACGGCGGAGCCAAAAACATTCAGTACTTC. It yields the protein CSVEGHGGAKNIQYF.

This chain links TRBV28 with TRBJ1-4, with D possibly being TRBD1 (6 bases). The germline V gene encodes CDR1 MDHEN and CDR2 SYDVKM. Trimming took 6 bases from V and 8 from J, leaving 16 bases between them. The CDR3 is 14 amino acids. CDR3 amino acids: CASRSAGVGEKLFF. CDR3 bases: TGTGCCAGCAGAAGCGCAGGGGTTGGGGAAAAACTGTTTTTT.

This clone was observed a single time. This rearrangement joins TRBV2 to TRBJ2-1; TRBD2 aligns across 11 bases. The CDR3 covers 17 residues. The V gene's germline CDR1 is SNHLY and CDR2 FYNNEI. V shed 6 bases, J shed 3 bases, and the junction held 10 bases outside the gene matches. CDR3 sequence: CASRKDLAGGIYNEQFF. For the CDR3, the DNA is TGTGCCAGCAGAAAGGACCTAGCGGGGGGAATCTACAATGAGCAGTTCTTC.

Concerning this clone: Distinct nucleotide sequences in the sample also encode this CDR3. V usage is TRBV7-3 and J usage is TRBJ2-1; 8 nucleotides match TRBD2. Per the germline V gene, CDR1 is SGHTA and CDR2 is FQGTGA. J was trimmed by 4 bases and V by 2 bases; bases with no gene match: 4. CDR3 length: 15 residues. CDR3 loop: CASSLAGGTYNEQFF. The CDR3 DNA reads TGTGCCAGCAGCTTAGCGGGGGGTACATACAATGAGCAGTTCTTC.

This clone was detected only once. The DNA of the CDR3 is TGTGCCAGCAGCTCCTTGACAGGGATTAGTGGAAACACCATATATTTT. This gives the protein CASSSLTGISGNTIYF. This rearrangement joins TRBV7-2 to TRBJ1-3; 7 positions agree with TRBD1. CDR1 SGHTA and CDR2 FQGNSA come from the germline V gene. V lost 4 bases to trimming and J lost 3 bases; unmatched junction nucleotides: 9. The CDR3 is 16 amino acids.

Only one count was recorded for this clone. The rearrangement links TRBV30 to TRBJ1-5; D is unclear. This CDR3 contains 13 residues. Germline V gives CDR1 GTSNPN, CDR2 SVGIG (reference sequence). V shed 1 base and J shed 3 bases, with 7 bases lying between them. The CDR3 region has the DNA TGTGCCTGGAGTGGATCACTCAATCAGCCCCAGCATTTT. Protein: CAWSGSLNQPQHF. The whole variable domain, filled in from reference TRBV30 and TRBJ1-5, reads SQTIHQWPATLVQPVGSPLSLECTVEGTSNPNLYWYRQAAGRGLQLLFYSVGIGQISSEVPQNLSASRPQDRQFILSSKKLLLSDSGFYLCAWSGSLNQPQHFGDGTRLSIL.

V usage is TRBV30 and J usage is TRBJ1-2, with D maybe TRBD1 (5 bases). Trimming took 3 bases from V and 3 from J, leaving 11 bases between them. Germline V gene lookup returns CDR1 GTSNPN and CDR2 SVGIG (reference sequence). The CDR3 consists of 13 residues. The CDR3, as DNA: TGTGCCTGGAGAACGACAGAGTACTATGGCTACACCTTC. Translating gives CAWRTTEYYGYTF.

The chain couples TRBV6-5 to TRBJ1-5; TRBD1 matches at 9 bases. Germline CDR1 is MNHEY and CDR2 is SVGAGI. V lost 6 bases, J lost 6 bases, and 6 bases stayed unmatched. The CDR3 consists of 14 residues. CDR3 sequence: CASSGQGRGQPQHF. The CDR3 DNA reads TGTGCCAGCAGCGGACAGGGGAGGGGTCAGCCCCAGCATTTT.

This chain uses TRBV4-1 with TRBJ2-1; 7 bases fit TRBD2. Germline V gene sequence: CDR1 MGHRA, CDR2 YSYEKL. The CDR3 contains 15 residues. The J segment lost 0 bases and the V segment lost 4 bases, leaving 3 bases of the junction unmatched. The chain's CDR3 is CASSRGLDSYNEQFF. The CDR3 nucleotides are TGCGCCAGCAGCCGAGGACTAGACTCCTACAATGAGCAGTTCTTC.

V usage is TRBV10-3 and J usage is TRBJ2-7, with 9 bases lining up with TRBD2. Germline assignment: CDR1 ENHRY and CDR2 SYGVKD. The CDR3 contains 16 residues. Germline trimming cut 10 bases from V and 2 bases from J; bases unmatched to any gene: 15. The CDR3 coding sequence is TGTGCCACCAGGGAGAATAGCGGGAGAGTCGCCTACGAGCAGTACTTC. As protein: CATRENSGRVAYEQYF.

This chain links TRBV11-2 with TRBJ2-2; a weak D match, TRBD1 (5 bases). The CDR3 is 15 amino acids. Germline lookup yields CDR1 SGHAT and CDR2 FQNNGV. Trimming took 3 bases from V and 4 from J, leaving 12 bases between them. The CDR3 reads CASSFLRGGTGELFF. CDR3 sequence (DNA): TGTGCCAGCAGCTTTCTAAGGGGTGGCACCGGGGAGCTGTTTTTT.

This chain joins TRBV23-1 and TRBJ2-5, with 9 bases identical to TRBD1. TRBV23-1 is sorted into the ORF group, with uncertain function. The V and J ends lost 2 bases and 4 bases, in that order; junction bases with no gene match: 5. The length of the CDR3 is 15 residues. The CDR3: CASSQNGTGLETQYF. DNA for the CDR3: TGCGCCAGCAGTCAAAACGGGACAGGGCTAGAGACCCAGTACTTC.

A few counts support this clone. The J gene is TRBJ1-1, the V gene TRBV3-1 (or the pseudogene TRBV3-2); perhaps TRBD1 as D (6 bases). Trimming removed 5 bases at V and 3 bases at J, with 10 bases between. Germline loops: CDR1 LGHDT, CDR2 YNNKEL (reference sequence). The CDR3 spans 13 residues. CDR3: CASSTYRDTEAFF. CDR3 nucleotides: TGTGCCAGCAGCACCTACAGGGACACTGAAGCTTTCTTT.

This chain joins TRBV24-1 and TRBJ2-1; TRBD1 matches 9 bases. This CDR3 region has 18 residues. CDR1 and CDR2 from the germline V gene are KGHDR and SFDVKD. Trimming removed 4 bases from V and 4 bases from J; junction bases left unmatched: 13. CDR3 sequence: CATSDANSGTGRYNEQFF. As DNA, the CDR3 is TGTGCCACCAGTGACGCGAATTCCGGGACAGGGAGGTACAATGAGCAGTTCTTC.

Here the CDR3 reads CASSAGSSGADTQYF. For the CDR3, the DNA is TGTGCCAGCAGTGCTGGCTCTAGCGGGGCAGATACGCAGTATTTT. This chain links TRBV6-4 with TRBJ2-3, with TRBD2 matching over 9 bases. CDR1 and CDR2 from the germline V gene are MRHNA and SNTAGT. J was trimmed by 4 bases and V by 4 bases; bases with no gene match: 6. The CDR3 runs to 15 residues.

This chain uses TRBV13 with TRBJ2-1, with TRBD2 matching 8 bases. J was trimmed by 5 bases and V by 5 bases; bases with no gene match: 2. The CDR3 spans 13 residues. CDR1 is PRHDT, CDR2 FYEKMQ, per germline (reference sequence). The CDR3 nucleotides read TGTGCCAGCAGCCTTAGCGGGAACAATGAGCAGTTCTTC. Its translation is CASSLSGNNEQFF.